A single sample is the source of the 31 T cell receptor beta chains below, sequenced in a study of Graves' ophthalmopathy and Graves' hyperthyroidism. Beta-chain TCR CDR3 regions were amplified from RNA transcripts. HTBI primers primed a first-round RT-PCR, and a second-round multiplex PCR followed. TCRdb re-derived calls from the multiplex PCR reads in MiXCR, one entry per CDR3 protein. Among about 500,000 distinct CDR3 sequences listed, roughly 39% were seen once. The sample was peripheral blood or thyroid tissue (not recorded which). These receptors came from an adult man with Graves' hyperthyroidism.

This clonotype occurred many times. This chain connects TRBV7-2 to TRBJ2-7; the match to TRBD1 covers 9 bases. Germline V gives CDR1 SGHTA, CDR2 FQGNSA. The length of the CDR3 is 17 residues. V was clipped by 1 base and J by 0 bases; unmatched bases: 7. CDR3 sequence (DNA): TGTGCCAGCAGCTTAGGACCAACAGGGGGCTTCTCCTACGAGCAGTACTTC. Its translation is CASSLGPTGGFSYEQYF.

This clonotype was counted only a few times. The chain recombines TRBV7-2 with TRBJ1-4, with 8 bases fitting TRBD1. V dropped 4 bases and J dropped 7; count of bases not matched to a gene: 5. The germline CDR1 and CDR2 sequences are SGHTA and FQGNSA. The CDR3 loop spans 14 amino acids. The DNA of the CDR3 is TGTGCCAGCAGCTCAACAGGGGGTATTGAAAAACTGTTTTTT. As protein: CASSSTGGIEKLFF.

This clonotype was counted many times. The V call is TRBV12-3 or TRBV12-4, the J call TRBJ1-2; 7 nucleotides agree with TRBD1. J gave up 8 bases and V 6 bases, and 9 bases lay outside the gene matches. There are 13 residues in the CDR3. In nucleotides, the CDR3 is TGTGCCAGCAGCACTGGACAGGTCGGAGGCTACACCTTC. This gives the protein CASSTGQVGGYTF.

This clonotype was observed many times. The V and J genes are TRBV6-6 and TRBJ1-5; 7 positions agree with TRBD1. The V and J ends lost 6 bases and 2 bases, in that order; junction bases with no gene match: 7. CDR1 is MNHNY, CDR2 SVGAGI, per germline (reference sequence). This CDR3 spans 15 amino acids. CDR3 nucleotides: TGTGCCAGCAGCATACAGGGGACAGGCAATCAGCCCCAGCATTTT. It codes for CASSIQGTGNQPQHF.

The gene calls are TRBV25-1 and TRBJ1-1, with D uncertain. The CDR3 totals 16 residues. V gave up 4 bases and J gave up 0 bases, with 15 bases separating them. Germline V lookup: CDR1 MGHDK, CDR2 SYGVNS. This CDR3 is CASSAVGGLLNTEAFF. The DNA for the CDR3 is TGTGCCAGCAGTGCGGTGGGTGGACTTCTGAACACTGAAGCTTTCTTT.

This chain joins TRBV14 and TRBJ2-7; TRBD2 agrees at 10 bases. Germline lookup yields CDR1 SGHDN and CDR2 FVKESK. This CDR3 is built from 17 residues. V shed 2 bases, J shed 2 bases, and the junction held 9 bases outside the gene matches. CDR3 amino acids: CASSQKSGGASTYEQYF. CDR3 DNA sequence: TGTGCCAGCAGCCAAAAAAGCGGGGGGGCCTCTACCTACGAGCAGTACTTC.

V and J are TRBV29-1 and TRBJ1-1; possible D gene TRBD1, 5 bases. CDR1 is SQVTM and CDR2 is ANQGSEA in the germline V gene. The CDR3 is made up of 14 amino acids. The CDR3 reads CSCHGAETYNEAFF. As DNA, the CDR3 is TGCAGTTGTCATGGGGCGGAAACCTACAATGAAGCTTTCTTT.

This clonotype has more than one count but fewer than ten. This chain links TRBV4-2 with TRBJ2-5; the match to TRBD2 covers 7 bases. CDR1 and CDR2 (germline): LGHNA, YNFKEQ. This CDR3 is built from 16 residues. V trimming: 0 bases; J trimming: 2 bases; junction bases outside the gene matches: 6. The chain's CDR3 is CASSQDPPSGQETQYF. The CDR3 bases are TGTGCCAGCAGCCAAGATCCTCCTAGCGGTCAAGAGACCCAGTACTTC.

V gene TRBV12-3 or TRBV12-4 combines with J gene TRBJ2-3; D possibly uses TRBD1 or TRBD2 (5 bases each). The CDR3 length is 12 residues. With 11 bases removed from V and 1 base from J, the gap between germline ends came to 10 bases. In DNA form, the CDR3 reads TGTGCCTCCCTGGGGGGCACAGATACGCAGTATTTT. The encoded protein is CASLGGTDTQYF.

The CDR3 spells CASRAGTGETGYGYTF. The CDR3 nucleotides are TGTGCCAGCAGGGCCGGGACTGGGGAAACGGGCTATGGCTACACCTTC. The chain is built from TRBV2 and TRBJ1-2, with a possible D match to TRBD1 (5 bases). V shed 6 bases and J shed 4 bases, with 21 bases lying between them. The length of the CDR3 is 16 residues. Germline V gene data show CDR1 as SNHLY and CDR2 as FYNNEI.

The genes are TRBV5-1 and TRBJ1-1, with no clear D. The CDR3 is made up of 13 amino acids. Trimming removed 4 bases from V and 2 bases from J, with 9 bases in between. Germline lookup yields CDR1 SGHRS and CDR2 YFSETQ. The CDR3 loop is CASSTVENTEAFF. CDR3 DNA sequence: TGCGCCAGCAGCACGGTGGAAAACACTGAAGCTTTCTTT.

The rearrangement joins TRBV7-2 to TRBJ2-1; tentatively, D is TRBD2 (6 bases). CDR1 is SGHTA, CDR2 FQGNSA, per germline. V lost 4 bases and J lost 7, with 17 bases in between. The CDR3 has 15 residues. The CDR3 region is CASSSLTSSGNEQFF. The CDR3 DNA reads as TGTGCCAGCAGCTCCCTGACTAGTTCGGGGAATGAGCAGTTCTTC.

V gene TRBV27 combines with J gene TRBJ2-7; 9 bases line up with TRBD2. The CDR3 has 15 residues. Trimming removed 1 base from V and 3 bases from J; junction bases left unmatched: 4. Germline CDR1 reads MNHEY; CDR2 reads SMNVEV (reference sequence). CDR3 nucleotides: TGTGCCAGCAGTTTATATGCGGGAGGGGACTACGAGCAGTACTTC. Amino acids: CASSLYAGGDYEQYF.

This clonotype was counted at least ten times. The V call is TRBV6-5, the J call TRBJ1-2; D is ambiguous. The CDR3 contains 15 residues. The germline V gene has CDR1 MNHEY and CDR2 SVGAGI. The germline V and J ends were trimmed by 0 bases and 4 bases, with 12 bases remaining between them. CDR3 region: CASSYSMYGAYGYTF. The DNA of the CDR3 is TGTGCCAGCAGTTACTCGATGTACGGCGCCTATGGCTACACCTTC.

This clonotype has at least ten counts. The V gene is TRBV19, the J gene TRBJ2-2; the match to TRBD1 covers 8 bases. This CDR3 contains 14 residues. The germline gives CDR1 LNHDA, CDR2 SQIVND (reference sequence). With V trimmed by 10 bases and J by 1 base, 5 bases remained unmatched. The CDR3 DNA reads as TGTGCCACTAGAGGGACAGGGAACACCGGGGAGCTGTTTTTT. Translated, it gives CATRGTGNTGELFF.

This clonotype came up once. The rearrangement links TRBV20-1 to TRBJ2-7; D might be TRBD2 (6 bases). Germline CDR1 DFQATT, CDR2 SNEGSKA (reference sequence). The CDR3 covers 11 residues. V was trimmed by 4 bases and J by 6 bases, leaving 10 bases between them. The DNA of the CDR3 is TGCAGTGCTAAGGACTACACCGAGCAGTACTTC. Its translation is CSAKDYTEQYF.

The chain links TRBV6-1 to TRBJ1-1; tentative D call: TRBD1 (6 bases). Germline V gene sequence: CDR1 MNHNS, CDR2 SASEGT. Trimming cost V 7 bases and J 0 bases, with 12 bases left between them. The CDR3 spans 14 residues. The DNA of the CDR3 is TGTGCCAGCACCCGGACAGTTTTGAACACTGAAGCTTTCTTT. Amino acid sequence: CASTRTVLNTEAFF.

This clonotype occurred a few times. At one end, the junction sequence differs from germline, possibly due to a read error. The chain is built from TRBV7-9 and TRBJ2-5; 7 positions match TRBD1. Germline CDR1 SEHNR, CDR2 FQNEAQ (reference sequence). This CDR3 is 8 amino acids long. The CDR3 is CASSNRGF. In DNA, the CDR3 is TGTGCCAGCAGCAACAGGGGCTTC. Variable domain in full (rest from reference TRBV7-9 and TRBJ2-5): DTGVSQNPRHKITKRGQNVTFRCDPISEHNRLYWYRQTLGQGPEFLTYFQNEAQLEKSRLLSDRFSAERPKGSFSTLEIQRTEQGDSAMYLCASSNRGFGPGTRLLVL.

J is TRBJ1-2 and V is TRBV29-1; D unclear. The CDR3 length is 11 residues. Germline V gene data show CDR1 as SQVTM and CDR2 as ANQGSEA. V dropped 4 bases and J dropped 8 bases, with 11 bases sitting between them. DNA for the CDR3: TGCAGCGTTGCGGGAGGGATGGGCTACACCTTC. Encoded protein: CSVAGGMGYTF.

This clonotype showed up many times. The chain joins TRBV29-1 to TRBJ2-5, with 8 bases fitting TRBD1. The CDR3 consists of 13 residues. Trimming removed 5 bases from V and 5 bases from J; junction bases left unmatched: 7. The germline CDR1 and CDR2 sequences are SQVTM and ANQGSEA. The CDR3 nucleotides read TGCAGCGTTCGTAAGGACAGGGTCGAGACCCAGTACTTC. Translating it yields CSVRKDRVETQYF.

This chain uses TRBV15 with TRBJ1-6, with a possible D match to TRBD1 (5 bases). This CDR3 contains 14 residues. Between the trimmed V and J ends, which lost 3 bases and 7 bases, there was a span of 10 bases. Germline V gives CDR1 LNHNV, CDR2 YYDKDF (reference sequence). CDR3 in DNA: TGTGCCACCAGCAGGACAGCGGGGAATTCACCCCTCCACTTT. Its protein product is CATSRTAGNSPLHF.

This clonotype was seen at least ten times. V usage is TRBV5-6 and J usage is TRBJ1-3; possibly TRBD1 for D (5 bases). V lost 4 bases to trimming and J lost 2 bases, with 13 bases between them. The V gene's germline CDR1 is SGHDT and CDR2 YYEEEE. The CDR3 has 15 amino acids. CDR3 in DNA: TGTGCCAGCAGCCCTTCTCGGACAACTGGAAACACCATATATTTT. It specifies CASSPSRTTGNTIYF.

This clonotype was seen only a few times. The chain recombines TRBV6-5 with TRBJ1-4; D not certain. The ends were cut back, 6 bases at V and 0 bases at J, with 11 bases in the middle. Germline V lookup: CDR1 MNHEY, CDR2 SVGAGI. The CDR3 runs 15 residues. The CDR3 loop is CASSPGSSTNEKLFF. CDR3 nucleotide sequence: TGTGCCAGCAGCCCGGGGAGCTCAACTAATGAAAAACTGTTTTTT.

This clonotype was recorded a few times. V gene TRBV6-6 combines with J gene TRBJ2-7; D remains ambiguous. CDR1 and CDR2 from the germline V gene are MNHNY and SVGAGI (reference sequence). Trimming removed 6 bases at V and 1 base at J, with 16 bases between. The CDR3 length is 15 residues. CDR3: CASSSPTLTSYEQYF. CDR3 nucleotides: TGTGCCAGCAGCTCCCCTACTCTGACATCCTACGAGCAGTACTTC.

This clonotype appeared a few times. The CDR3 here is CASSLSDRTLYEQYF. CDR3 nucleotides: TGTGCCAGCAGTTTATCGGACAGGACCCTCTACGAGCAGTACTTC. This chain uses TRBV2 with TRBJ2-7; 7 bases agree with TRBD1. CDR3 size: 15 residues. The ends lost 5 bases at V and 3 bases at J; junction bases unmatched: 10. Looked up from germline, CDR1 is SNHLY and CDR2 is FYNNEI. Drawing the rest from reference TRBV2 and TRBJ2-7, the complete variable domain is EPEVTQTPSHQVTQMGQEVILRCVPISNHLYFYWYRQILGQKVEFLVSFYNNEISEKSEIFDDQFSVERPDGSNFTLKIRSTKLEDSAMYFCASSLSDRTLYEQYFGPGTRLTVT.

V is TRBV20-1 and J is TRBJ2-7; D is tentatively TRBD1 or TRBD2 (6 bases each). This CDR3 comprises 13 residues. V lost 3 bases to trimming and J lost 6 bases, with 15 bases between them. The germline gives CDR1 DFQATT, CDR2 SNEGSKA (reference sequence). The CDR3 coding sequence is TGCAGTGCTAGTTATCGGGGGCTCCGCGAGCAGTACTTC. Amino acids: CSASYRGLREQYF.

The CDR3 region has the DNA TGTGCCAGCAGCGAAGGCGGCTTGAATCAGCCCCAGCATTTT. Translated, it gives CASSEGGLNQPQHF. The V call is TRBV12-3 or TRBV12-4, the J call TRBJ1-5; unclear D gene. The CDR3 has 14 residues. V was pared by 6 bases and J by 4 bases, with 13 bases between.

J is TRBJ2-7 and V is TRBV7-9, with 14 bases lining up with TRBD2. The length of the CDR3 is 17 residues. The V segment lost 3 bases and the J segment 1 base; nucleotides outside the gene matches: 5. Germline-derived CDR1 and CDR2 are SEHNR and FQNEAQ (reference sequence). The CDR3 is CASSFGGLAGVSYEQYF. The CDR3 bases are TGTGCCAGCAGCTTCGGGGGACTAGCGGGAGTATCCTACGAGCAGTACTTC.

CDR3: CASSPSGGDRTEAFF. As DNA, the CDR3 is TGTGCCAGCAGCCCCTCAGGGGGCGATAGGACTGAAGCTTTCTTT. V gene TRBV5-6 combines with J gene TRBJ1-1; 8 nucleotides match TRBD1. V lost 4 bases, J lost 5 bases, and 10 bases stayed unmatched. Per germline, CDR1 SGHDT and CDR2 YYEEEE. The CDR3 runs to 15 residues. The whole variable domain, remainder taken from reference TRBV5-6 and TRBJ1-1, is DAGVTQSPTHLIKTRGQQVTLRCSPKSGHDTVSWYQQALGQGPQFIFQYYEEEERQRGNFPDRFSGHQFPNYSSELNVNALLLGDSALYLCASSPSGGDRTEAFFGQGTRLTVV.

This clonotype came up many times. CDR3 residues: CASSFRALAEAFF. The CDR3 nucleotides read TGTGCCAGCAGTTTCCGGGCCTTGGCTGAAGCTTTCTTT. The rearrangement joins TRBV12-3 or TRBV12-4 to TRBJ1-1; D unclear. V lost 3 bases to trimming and J lost 6 bases, with 11 bases between them. This CDR3 has 13 residues.

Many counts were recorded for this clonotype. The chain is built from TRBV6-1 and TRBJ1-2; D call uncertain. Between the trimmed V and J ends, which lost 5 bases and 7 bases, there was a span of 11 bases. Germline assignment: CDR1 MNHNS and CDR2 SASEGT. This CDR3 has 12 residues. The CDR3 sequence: CASSPRTFGYTF. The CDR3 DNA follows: TGTGCCAGCAGTCCACGGACGTTTGGCTACACCTTC.